The TCR beta chain described here comes from a study of cytomegalovirus exposure and HLA in healthy donors. Germline V gene data show CDR1 as MNHEY and CDR2 as SMNVEV (reference sequence). CDR3 length: 13 amino acids. V shed 6 bases and J shed 2 bases, with 11 bases lying between them. Notes on the study in general: An observed cluster of highly shared sequence variants was recorded as a likely sequencing artifact.

It was with 60 Vbeta and 13 Jbeta primers that the PCR ran. Only in-frame clones appear in the TCRdb table, and some are missing; sequencing was by immunoSEQ multiplex PCR. The sample shows about 64,000 clones, less than 70% of them seen only once. This clone showed up just a few times. As yet, its antigen is unknown. The receptor's source is a woman aged 45-60 years in good health and CMV-seronegative. The V call is TRBV27, the J call TRBJ2-7; no clear D. The material sequenced was PBMCs. The CDR3 is CASRVGTTYEQYF. CDR3 in DNA: TGTGCCAGCAGGGTAGGAACTACCTACGAGCAGTACTTC.